The clone carrying this T cell receptor beta chain was seen at least ten times. The antigen is undetermined. These data are taken from a study of blood T cells in healthy people across ages. Study-wide findings and caveats: Among long-lived donors, naive CD4+ cells were more numerous and diversity higher than in aged donors.

The CDR3 consists of 13 residues. Trimming shortened V by 4 bases and J by 1 base, and 8 bases separated the two germline ends. CDR1 and CDR2 from the germline V gene are SGHRS and YFSETQ. Together with a sample-barcoded 5' primer, a J-beta primer mix was included in a second PCR lasting roughly 6 to 12 cycles. TCRdb itself ran the 5' RACE reads through MiXCR, one entry per CDR3 protein. The sample carries about 840,000 distinct CDR3 sequences, almost 30% recorded once. These same records also appear under a second study, on T cells of mothers and their children.

What was sequenced was blood. This rearrangement joins TRBV5-1 to TRBJ1-2; D gene uncertain. The sequence derives from a woman aged 35 to 49 in good health. The CDR3 bases are TGCGCCAGCAGCACGACGGATAACTATGGCTACACCTTC. It codes for CASSTTDNYGYTF.